This entry is about one T cell receptor (beta chain). This specimen comes from a study of blood T cell repertoires in COVID-19. Looking at the study overall: COVID-19 samples from acute and convalescent phases originated in the United States, Italy and Spain.

Sequenced by immunoSEQ multiplex PCR; TCRdb stores in-frame clones only, minus some. The sample lists about 74,000 clones; roughly four fifths were seen once. The receptor was derived from a man between 65 and 85 years old with acute or convalescent COVID-19. Input material: peripheral blood.

The CDR3 is CASKRGGDGTEAFF. In DNA, the CDR3 is TGTGCCAGCAAGCGGGGGGGGGATGGTACTGAAGCTTTCTTT. This chain uses TRBV6-5 with TRBJ1-1, with a tentative D call TRBD1 (5 bases). CDR3 length: 14 amino acids. V lost 7 bases and J 5 bases, leaving 17 bases between the germline ends. In germline, CDR1 is MNHEY, CDR2 SVGAGI.